This is a list of T cell receptor beta chains from one sample in a study of T cell responses to AZD1222 COVID-19 vaccine. Profiled with immunoSEQ multiplex PCR; TCRdb holds only in-frame clones, not every one. The data hold about 130,000 clones, with around 92% observed a single time. This material consisted of peripheral blood, taken on day 0 of AZD1222 vaccination. The origin of the receptors is an adult in good health. CDR3s include the opening cysteine and the closing phenylalanine or tryptophan. The D gene is left open where the match is weak. Clone sizes are given selectively: once, few, many, or a class where the clone is expanded.

v_gene	j_gene	d_gene	len	abundance	CDR3nt	CDR3aa
TRBV7-9	TRBJ1-1	-	14	-	TGTGCCAGCAGCCCGATGTGGGGAGGGACTGAAGCTTTCTTT	CASSPMWGGTEAFF
TRBV28	TRBJ1-1	-	12	-	TGTGCCAGCAGTTTAGGCCACACTGAAGCTTTCTTT	CASSLGHTEAFF
TRBV27	TRBJ1-2	-	15	-	TGTGCCAGCAGTGTCCTTAAGGGGGAGGGTGGCGGCTACACCTTC	CASSVLKGEGGGYTF
TRBV12-3/TRBV12-4	TRBJ2-5	-	13	-	TGTGCCAGCAGTTTTAGGGGTAAAGAGACCCAGTACTTC	CASSFRGKETQYF
TRBV27	TRBJ2-7	-	14	-	TGTGCCAGCAGTCCCGGGACTCGATCCTACGAGCAGTACTTC	CASSPGTRSYEQYF
TRBV7-9	TRBJ1-5	-	14	-	TGTGCCAGCAGGCGCGGGGGCAGCAATCAGCCCCAGCATTTT	CASRRGGSNQPQHF
TRBV5-1	TRBJ1-1	TRBD1	16	once	TGCGCCAGCAGCTTGGGGGAAGGGGGCGCGGGCACTGAAGCTTTCTTT	CASSLGEGGAGTEAFF
TRBV9	TRBJ2-1	TRBD2	15	-	TGTGCCAGCAGCCAGACTAGCGGGAGTGTCTATGAGCAGTTCTTC	CASSQTSGSVYEQFF
TRBV28	TRBJ1-5	-	16	-	TGTGCCAGCCAAGCTTTACACCGGGGCAACAATCAGCCCCAGCATTTT	CASQALHRGNNQPQHF
TRBV7-2	TRBJ1-4	TRBD1	15	-	TGTGCCAGCAGCTTAGGGGGACAGGATAATGAAAAACTGTTTTTT	CASSLGGQDNEKLFF
TRBV5-1	TRBJ2-2	-	13	-	TGCGCCAGCAGGGCAGATGACACCGGGGAGCTGTTTTTT	CASRADDTGELFF
TRBV6-1	TRBJ1-1	-	15	-	TGTGCCAGCAGTGACGGACGGACCCGCGTTTCTGAAGCTTTCTTT	CASSDGRTRVSEAFF
TRBV7-7	TRBJ2-2	TRBD1	15	-	TGTGCTAGCAGCTTAGGACAGGGGATCCCCGGGGAGCTGTTTTTT	CASSLGQGIPGELFF
TRBV2	TRBJ2-4	-	15	-	TGTGCCAGCAGCCGGAGCACCCTAGCCAAAAACATTCAGTACTTC	CASSRSTLAKNIQYF
TRBV29-1	TRBJ2-7	TRBD2	13	few	TGCAGCGTTGGGAGCGGGAGGGCCGCCGAGCAGTACTTC	CSVGSGRAAEQYF
TRBV28	TRBJ2-1	-	11	-	TGTGCCAGCAGTTTAAACAATGAGCAGTTCTTC	CASSLNNEQFF
TRBV19	TRBJ2-5	-	14	-	TGTGCCAGTAGTTCTCGCAGTGGGCCCGAGACCCAGTACTTC	CASSSRSGPETQYF
TRBV7-3	TRBJ2-7	TRBD2	20	-	TGTGCCAGCAGCTTCACACGCCGGCTCGAACCGGGACTAGCAGAGTACGAGCAGTACTTC	CASSFTRRLEPGLAEYEQYF
TRBV4-2	TRBJ2-7	TRBD2	16	-	TGTGCCAGCAGCCCCGGCGGGAGTCTACCCCCCTACGAGCAGTACTTC	CASSPGGSLPPYEQYF
TRBV7-8	TRBJ1-4	TRBD1	18	few	TGTGCCAGCAGCCCCACGCGGAGGGGGCTAAGAACTAATGAAAAACTGTTTTTT	CASSPTRRGLRTNEKLFF
TRBV6-2/TRBV6-3	TRBJ1-6	TRBD1	12	-	TGTGCCAGCAGTCACAGGGGTACACCCCTCCACTTT	CASSHRGTPLHF
TRBV10-3	TRBJ1-1	-	12	-	TGTGCCGCCAAGGGTGGAAACACTGAAGCTTTCTTT	CAAKGGNTEAFF
TRBV28	TRBJ1-1	-	12	-	TGTGCCAGCAAATTTAAGGGGACTGAAGCTTTCTTT	CASKFKGTEAFF
TRBV2	TRBJ2-7	-	13	-	TGTGCCAGCAGTGCGGGACCGGCATACGAGCAGTACTTC	CASSAGPAYEQYF
TRBV2	TRBJ1-1	TRBD1	13	-	TGTGCCAGCAGCGCCCGACAGGGCACTGAAGCTTTCTTT	CASSARQGTEAFF
TRBV5-1	TRBJ2-2	TRBD2	15	once	TGCGCCAGCAGGCCCCCCGGGACTAGCACCGGGGAGCTGTTTTTT	CASRPPGTSTGELFF
TRBV6-2/TRBV6-3	TRBJ2-1	-	14	-	TGTGCCAGCAGTCCCGGGCATGAGGGGAATGAGCAGTTCTTC	CASSPGHEGNEQFF
TRBV6-2/TRBV6-3	TRBJ1-5	TRBD1	17	-	TGTGCCAGCAGCCCCGGACAGGCAATTTATAGCAATCAGCCCCAGCATTTT	CASSPGQAIYSNQPQHF
TRBV29-1	TRBJ2-1	-	13	-	TGCAGCGTTGAAGTTACAGTAAGCAATGAGCAGTTCTTC	CSVEVTVSNEQFF
TRBV9	TRBJ2-3	TRBD2	15	few	TGTGCCAGCAGCGTAGGGGGCGCGGGAGGCGATACGCAGTATTTT	CASSVGGAGGDTQYF
TRBV6-5	TRBJ1-6	-	13	-	TGTGCCAGCTTTGCAGGGAGGAATTCACCCCTCCACTTT	CASFAGRNSPLHF
TRBV10-2	TRBJ2-3	TRBD2	18	-	TGCGCCAGCAGTGAGCCGGGACTAGCGGGTATCAACACAGATACGCAGTATTTT	CASSEPGLAGINTDTQYF
TRBV7-9	TRBJ2-7	-	14	-	TGTGCCAGCAGCTTAGGGGGGGCCGGTTACGAGCAGTACTTC	CASSLGGAGYEQYF
TRBV2	TRBJ2-4	TRBD2	16	-	TGTGCCAGCGAGGGACTAGCGGGATGGACCAAAAACATTCAGTACTTC	CASEGLAGWTKNIQYF
TRBV7-2	TRBJ1-3	-	14	-	TGTGCCAGCGCTAGAGGGGACGGTGGAAACACCATATATTTT	CASARGDGGNTIYF
TRBV7-9	TRBJ2-5	-	15	many	TGTGCCAGCAGCCACCCCGGACAGCACCAAGAGACCCAGTACTTC	CASSHPGQHQETQYF
TRBV30	TRBJ1-2	-	15	-	TGTGCCTGGAGTGTATTCCCAGGAGCTAACTATGGCTACACCTTC	CAWSVFPGANYGYTF
TRBV4-1	TRBJ1-2	TRBD1	17	-	TGCGCCAGCAGCCGAAACCCGGGGGCCGACAGGGACTATGGCTACACCTTC	CASSRNPGADRDYGYTF
TRBV19	TRBJ2-3	-	15	-	TGTGCCAGTAGTACCTCGACAGGCGGTGAAGATACGCAGTATTTT	CASSTSTGGEDTQYF
TRBV5-8	TRBJ2-7	TRBD1	14	-	TGTGCCAGCAGCTTTCGACAGGGTGAATACGAGCAGTACTTC	CASSFRQGEYEQYF
TRBV11-2	TRBJ1-6	TRBD1	16	-	TGTGCCACGGACAGGGATGGGGCGTTGAATAATTCACCCCTCCACTTT	CATDRDGALNNSPLHF
TRBV18	TRBJ2-3	-	15	-	TGTGCCAGCTCACGCGACGGAACCTTCACAGATACGCAGTATTTT	CASSRDGTFTDTQYF
TRBV6-4	TRBJ2-1	TRBD1	14	-	TGTGCCAGCAGTTCCGGGACAGGTGCATCAAGGCAGTTCTTC	CASSSGTGASRQFF
TRBV18	TRBJ1-2	TRBD1	12	-	TGTGCCAGCTCAACCAGGGGGGGCGGCTACACCTTC	CASSTRGGGYTF
TRBV5-4	TRBJ1-4	-	13	-	TGTGCCAGCAGCTTGGGGCTCAATGAAAAACTGTTTTTT	CASSLGLNEKLFF
TRBV9	TRBJ2-1	TRBD2	16	-	TGTGCCAGCAGCCTCACCGGGACTAGCGGGGGAAGTGAGCAGTTCTTC	CASSLTGTSGGSEQFF
TRBV6-5	TRBJ1-1	-	13	-	TGTGCCAGCGGGGGGACCCTGAACACTGAAGCTTTCTTT	CASGGTLNTEAFF
TRBV5-1	TRBJ1-1	TRBD1	15	once	TGCGCCAGCAGTTCTACAGGGGCTTTGAACACTGAAGCTTTCTTT	CASSSTGALNTEAFF
TRBV19	TRBJ2-1	TRBD2	13	-	TGTGCCAGTAGAACGGGACTAGCGAATGAGCAGTTCTTC	CASRTGLANEQFF
TRBV5-1	TRBJ2-2	TRBD2	16	-	TGCGCCAGCAGCTGGCTAGCGGGAGAGTTCACCGGGGAGCTGTTTTTT	CASSWLAGEFTGELFF
TRBV3-1/TRBV3-2	TRBJ2-7	TRBD1	15	-	TGTGCCAGCAGCCCCCGGGGACAGGGGGTCGGCGAGCAGTACTTC	CASSPRGQGVGEQYF
TRBV7-2	TRBJ1-4	-	15	-	TGTGCCAGCAGCTCCGAACAGGGAACGTGGGGTAAACTGTTTTTT	CASSSEQGTWGKLFF
TRBV7-9	TRBJ1-5	TRBD1	14	-	TGTGCCAGCAGCTTGGGACAGGCCGATCAGCCCCAGCATTTT	CASSLGQADQPQHF
TRBV19	TRBJ2-7	-	17	-	TGTGCCAGTAGTATAATAAGTGGGGCAGGGACCCCCTACGAGCAGTACTTC	CASSIISGAGTPYEQYF
TRBV10-3	TRBJ1-2	-	12	-	TGTGCCATCAGTGAGGCGGATTATGGCTACACCTTC	CAISEADYGYTF
TRBV2	TRBJ2-1	TRBD2	14	-	TGTGCCAGCAGTCAGCGGGGCTCCTACAATGAGCAGTTCTTC	CASSQRGSYNEQFF
TRBV18	TRBJ2-2	-	16	few	TGTGCCAGCTCACCGCAGGATGCCCAGGTCACCGGGGAGCTGTTTTTT	CASSPQDAQVTGELFF